The rows below give T cell receptor beta chains drawn from one sample of a study of TIL therapy for anti-PD-1-resistant metastatic lung cancer. Profiled with immunoSEQ multiplex PCR; TCRdb holds only in-frame clones, not every one. The sample consists of 95,000 or so clones, about 71% of them appearing once. The sequencing here drew on tumor tissue, taken at baseline. These receptors were taken from a person between 25 and 79 years old with non-small cell lung cancer. Both conserved end residues are part of each CDR3. A D gene is named only where the DNA matches it firmly. Only some rows state a clone size, as once, few, many or a class for expanded clones.

d_call,j_call,cdr3_length,clone_size,v_call,cdr3_aa,cdr3_nt
TRBD1,TRBJ2-1,16,NA,TRBV5-8,CASSSMTGMTHNEQFF,TGTGCCAGCAGCTCAATGACAGGGATGACCCACAATGAGCAGTTCTTC
NA,TRBJ2-7,14,NA,TRBV30,CAWSPPGGTYEQYF,TGTGCCTGGAGCCCCCCAGGGGGGACCTACGAGCAGTACTTC
TRBD2,TRBJ2-1,15,NA,TRBV5-1,CASSSGLAVYNEQFF,TGCGCCAGCAGCTCCGGACTAGCGGTGTACAATGAGCAGTTCTTC
NA,TRBJ1-4,15,NA,TRBV6-1,CASSDAGGTGEKLFF,TGTGCCAGCAGTGATGCGGGGGGCACGGGTGAAAAACTGTTTTTT
TRBD1,TRBJ2-5,16,once,TRBV29-1,CSVVTGTGRYRETQYF,TGCAGCGTTGTAACCGGGACAGGGAGATACCGAGAGACCCAGTACTTC
NA,TRBJ2-7,14,NA,TRBV4-3,CASSQVHAEGEQYF,TGCGCCAGCAGCCAAGTCCACGCGGAGGGGGAGCAGTACTTC
TRBD2,TRBJ2-1,16,few,TRBV30,CAWSPPGLAGGGEQFF,TGTGCCTGGAGTCCTCCGGGACTAGCGGGAGGGGGAGAGCAGTTCTTC
NA,TRBJ2-2,15,many,TRBV11-2,CASSLGGTTTGELFF,TGTGCCAGCAGCTTAGGTGGGACCACCACCGGGGAGCTGTTTTTT
NA,TRBJ2-2,12,NA,TRBV3-1/TRBV3-2,CASRGTRGELFF,TGTGCCAGCAGAGGGACACGCGGGGAGCTGTTTTTT
TRBD2,TRBJ2-5,15,few,TRBV11-1,CASSFMPSGTETQYF,TGTGCCAGCAGCTTTATGCCTAGCGGGACAGAGACCCAGTACTTC
TRBD1,TRBJ1-4,15,NA,TRBV28,CASSSLGGVIGKLFF,TGTGCCAGCAGCTCTCTAGGGGGCGTCATCGGTAAACTGTTTTTT
NA,TRBJ2-1,16,medium-sized,TRBV11-2,CASSFYGGSSYNEQFF,TGTGCCAGCAGCTTTTATGGGGGGAGCTCCTACAATGAGCAGTTCTTC
TRBD1,TRBJ1-2,14,NA,TRBV2,CASRATGGFYGYTF,TGTGCCAGCAGGGCTACAGGGGGCTTCTATGGCTACACCTTC
NA,TRBJ2-7,14,NA,TRBV14,CASSLGRGAYEQYF,TGTGCCAGCAGCCTGGGACGGGGAGCCTACGAGCAGTACTTC
NA,TRBJ2-7,15,few,TRBV7-9,CASSPLAGGAYEQYF,TGTGCCAGCAGCCCCCTAGCCGGGGGCGCCTACGAGCAGTACTTC
TRBD1,TRBJ2-2,14,few,TRBV2,CACSRDRGTGELFF,TGTGCCTGCTCCCGGGACAGGGGTACCGGGGAGCTGTTTTTT
NA,TRBJ1-2,15,NA,TRBV5-5,CASSLDSGGAYGYTF,TGTGCCAGCAGCTTGGACTCGGGGGGGGCCTATGGCTACACCTTC
TRBD2,TRBJ2-1,13,many,TRBV20-1,CSASLAGYNEQFF,TGCAGTGCTAGTTTAGCGGGTTACAATGAGCAGTTCTTC
TRBD1,TRBJ2-1,15,NA,TRBV18,CASSPRDRVSARQFF,TGTGCCAGCTCACCACGGGACAGGGTGTCTGCCAGGCAGTTCTTC
NA,TRBJ1-2,13,many,TRBV4-2,CASSQDSYKGYTF,TGTGCCAGCAGCCAAGATAGCTATAAGGGCTACACCTTC
NA,TRBJ1-5,15,NA,TRBV7-7,CASSPGRHSNQPQHF,TGTGCCAGCAGCCCGGGTCGGCATAGCAATCAGCCCCAGCATTTT
NA,TRBJ2-3,13,NA,TRBV5-4,CASSLSQADTQYF,TGTGCCAGCAGCTTGTCGCAGGCAGATACGCAGTATTTT
NA,TRBJ1-1,13,many,TRBV7-9,CASSTYRNTEAFF,TGTGCCAGCAGCACGTACAGGAACACTGAAGCTTTCTTT
NA,TRBJ2-7,16,NA,TRBV3-1/TRBV3-2,CASSQDVADSSYEQYF,TGTGCCAGCAGCCAAGATGTAGCGGACAGCTCCTACGAGCAGTACTTC
NA,TRBJ1-2,12,few,TRBV6-6,CATTDPSKGYTF,TGTGCCACGACAGATCCCTCCAAGGGCTACACCTTC
TRBD2,TRBJ2-1,15,NA,TRBV7-3,CASSLMLAGDGEQFF,TGTGCCAGCAGCTTAATGTTAGCGGGGGACGGGGAGCAGTTCTTC
TRBD2,TRBJ2-1,15,NA,TRBV5-4,CASSFSRGGAHEQFF,TGTGCCAGCAGCTTCTCTCGCGGGGGGGCCCATGAGCAGTTCTTC
NA,TRBJ2-7,14,NA,TRBV28,CASSFFRGGHEQYF,TGTGCCAGCAGTTTCTTTCGGGGCGGTCACGAGCAGTACTTC
NA,TRBJ1-5,13,NA,TRBV6-2/TRBV6-3,CASSYQINQPQHF,TGTGCCAGCAGTTACCAGATCAATCAGCCCCAGCATTTT
NA,TRBJ2-3,16,NA,TRBV9,CASSVDMGQDTDTQYF,TGTGCCAGCAGCGTAGATATGGGCCAGGACACAGATACGCAGTATTTT
NA,TRBJ1-2,14,few,TRBV24-1,CATSDPKSAYGYTF,TGTGCCACCAGTGACCCCAAGTCGGCCTATGGCTACACCTTC
NA,TRBJ1-1,11,medium-sized,TRBV7-9,CASSGLTEAFF,TGTGCCAGCAGTGGATTGACTGAAGCTTTCTTT
NA,TRBJ2-7,11,NA,TRBV20-1,CSASPVYEQYF,TGCAGTGCTAGTCCGGTCTACGAGCAGTACTTC
NA,TRBJ2-5,15,NA,TRBV7-2,CASSLAKGNQETQYF,TGTGCCAGCAGCTTAGCAAAGGGGAACCAAGAGACCCAGTACTTC
NA,TRBJ1-6,15,few,TRBV5-1,CASSASWGQNSPLHF,TGCGCCAGCAGCGCCTCGTGGGGGCAAAATTCACCCCTCCACTTT
NA,TRBJ2-3,14,NA,TRBV6-2/TRBV6-3,CASSTQRSTDTQYF,TGTGCCAGCAGTACCCAAAGGAGCACAGATACGCAGTATTTT
NA,TRBJ2-2,15,NA,TRBV5-8,CASSFGTQGTGELFF,TGTGCCAGCAGCTTCGGTACACAGGGAACGGGGGAGCTGTTTTTT
NA,TRBJ2-7,14,medium-sized,TRBV7-2,CASSLIVSSYEQYF,TGTGCCAGCAGCTTAATCGTTTCCTCCTACGAGCAGTACTTC
NA,TRBJ2-2,15,NA,TRBV7-7,CASSQRGGLAGELFF,TGTGCCAGCAGCCAAAGGGGGGGGCTGGCCGGGGAGCTGTTTTTT
NA,TRBJ1-5,16,NA,TRBV19,CASSIGGKGSNQPQHF,TGTGCCAGTAGTATAGGCGGAAAGGGCAGCAATCAGCCCCAGCATTTT
NA,TRBJ1-5,17,few,TRBV2,CASSEYLSGVSNQPQHF,TGTGCCAGCAGTGAATATCTGTCCGGGGTGAGCAATCAGCCCCAGCATTTT
TRBD1,TRBJ2-2,16,NA,TRBV7-9,CASTNTRTGGEGELFF,TGTGCCAGCACCAACACACGGACAGGGGGCGAAGGGGAGCTGTTTTTT
TRBD2,TRBJ2-1,15,few,TRBV27,CASSLSGSSYNEQFF,TGTGCCAGCAGTTTAAGCGGGAGCTCCTACAATGAGCAGTTCTTC
TRBD1,TRBJ2-7,13,once,TRBV6-5,CASSKDRGDEQYF,TGTGCCAGCAGCAAGGACAGGGGTGACGAGCAGTACTTC
NA,TRBJ2-5,14,once,TRBV6-5,CASSYDRGGETQYF,TGTGCCAGCAGTTACGACAGGGGAGGGGAGACCCAGTACTTC
TRBD1,TRBJ2-1,16,NA,TRBV4-1,CASSQVGTGGLNEQFF,TGCGCCAGCAGCCAAGTGGGGACAGGGGGCTTGAATGAGCAGTTCTTC
TRBD2,TRBJ2-7,15,NA,TRBV6-2/TRBV6-3,CASSLGLAGGYEQYF,TGTGCCAGCAGCCTCGGACTAGCGGGAGGTTACGAGCAGTACTTC
NA,TRBJ2-7,11,NA,TRBV30,CACQNSYEQYF,TGTGCCTGCCAAAATTCCTACGAGCAGTACTTC
TRBD2,TRBJ2-7,15,few,TRBV28,CASSSHSGRGYEQYF,TGTGCCAGCAGTTCCCACAGCGGGAGGGGGTACGAGCAGTACTTC
NA,TRBJ2-3,14,NA,TRBV5-6,CASSFGQPTDTQYF,TGTGCCAGCAGCTTCGGACAGCCAACAGATACGCAGTATTTT
TRBD2,TRBJ2-1,20,NA,TRBV30,CAWSVLSSGGMKFSYNEQFF,TGTGCCTGGAGTGTACTATCGAGCGGGGGGATGAAATTCTCCTACAATGAGCAGTTCTTC
TRBD2,TRBJ2-7,15,NA,TRBV4-2,CASSRTSGDSYEQYF,TGTGCCAGCAGCCGTACTAGCGGGGACTCCTACGAGCAGTACTTC